This TCR beta chain was sequenced for a study of T cell repertoires in cytomegalovirus infection. One entry per CDR3 protein results from TCRdb running MiXCR on the reads. The data contain under 350,000 distinct CDR3 sequences, 9.6% of them seen just once; the ten biggest clones take up less than 3%. This clonotype was detected a few times. Antigen specificity is unknown. General study results and limits: Public TCR beta family frequency separated CMV-and-HLA carriers, including in an independent cohort. Dominating the ex vivo response were TCR beta clonotypes that were CMV-specific and HLA-C-restricted.

Material for sequencing was PBMCs. This clonotype was obtained from a human donor in good health (CMV status not recorded). Some clones in this sample may be carry-over from other donors' samples.

CDR3 protein: CASSYPLLGNEQFF. The CDR3 nucleotides read TGTGCCAGCAGTTATCCCCTCCTCGGCAATGAGCAGTTCTTC. The V gene is TRBV28, the J gene TRBJ2-1; no reliable D call. The CDR3 has 14 amino acids. V lost 4 bases, J lost 6 bases, and 13 bases lay in between. Germline V gene sequence: CDR1 MDHEN, CDR2 SYDVKM.